The clone carrying this TCR beta chain was observed a handful of times. Its antigen is unidentified. The source of the sample is a study of T cell responses to AZD1222 COVID-19 vaccine. General study results and limits: Spike-specific TCR depth and breadth grew after two AZD1222 doses. Mapped onto spike, vaccine-associated CD4 TCRs spanned it and were dominant at 160-218 and 743-854.

Method: immunoSEQ multiplex PCR; TCRdb's copy keeps in-frame clones and lacks some. The profile shows tens of thousands of clones, approximately 91% of them singletons. This CDR3 is 15 amino acids long. CDR1 and CDR2 (germline): SGHTA, FQGNSA. Trimming stripped 6 bases from V and 5 bases from J, with 20 bases between. Sequencing used peripheral blood, obtained on day 0 of AZD1222 vaccination. The clonotype was recovered from an adult in good health. This sequence joins TRBV7-2 and TRBJ2-7, with a possible D match to TRBD1 (6 bases). The CDR3 DNA is TGTGCCAGCAGTAAAAGGGGCAGAGGGGGAGACGAGCAGTACTTC. It translates to CASSKRGRGGDEQYF.